This T cell receptor (beta chain) was identified during a study of shared clonotypes between healthy human individuals. This clone came up once. CDR1 and CDR2 from the germline V gene are MDHEN and SYDVKM. The CDR3 spans 14 residues. Deletions cut 6 bases from V and 1 base from J, with 10 bases between. The study enrolled healthy HIV-negative adults without recent acute infections or vaccinations as donors. The repertoire was sequenced with immunoSEQ multiplex PCR; TCRdb's copy has only in-frame clones and lacks some. This repertoire shows about 2.4 million clones, approximately 94% found once; its top ten account for around 0.14%.

The origin of this receptor is a man aged 18-30 years in good health. The chain has TRBV28 and TRBJ1-5; TRBD1 is a possible D gene (6 bases). The source material was naive CD4+ T cells sorted from blood. Indicated subset: CD45RA+ positively selected. In nucleotides, the CDR3 is TGTGCCAGCAGCTCCGGGACAAGCAATCAGCCCCAGCATTTT. As protein: CASSSGTSNQPQHF.